These T cell receptor beta chains were read from a single sample in a study of monozygotic twins with cystic fibrosis. Data came from immunoSEQ multiplex PCR; TCRdb stores just in-frame clones and leaves some out. The profile covers around 9,500 clones, with about 98% appearing a single time and around 0.24% taken by the ten largest. The sequenced sample was blood. These receptors all stem from a girl aged 2-10 years with cystic fibrosis. The CDR3 runs from the conserved cysteine through the conserved F or W. The D gene is left open where the match is weak. Expanded clones are given a class, and other clones once, few, many or no size at all.

NA,TRBV9,TRBJ2-7,NA,CASSSDSPSDEQYF,TGTGCCAGCAGCTCGGACTCCCCCTCGGACGAGCAGTACTTC
NA,TRBV5-4,TRBJ1-5,TRBD1,CASSKGTDGNQPQHF,TGTGCCAGCAGCAAAGGGACAGATGGCAATCAGCCCCAGCATTTT
NA,TRBV5-6,TRBJ1-2,NA,CASSLGGNLDPTRGYTF,TGTGCCAGCAGCTTGGGGGGGAACTTGGACCCAACCCGTGGCTACACCTTC
few,TRBV19,TRBJ1-2,NA,CASSTGGRAGYTF,TGTGCCAGTAGTACCGGTGGAAGGGCTGGCTACACCTTC
NA,TRBV27,TRBJ2-5,NA,CASSLIGSETQYF,TGTGCCAGCAGTTTAATAGGGTCGGAGACCCAGTACTTC
NA,TRBV6-1,TRBJ2-1,NA,CASSEAANEQFF,TGTGCCAGCAGTGAAGCGGCCAATGAGCAGTTCTTC
NA,TRBV2,TRBJ1-2,TRBD1,CASSQQGAGYGYTF,TGTGCCAGCAGCCAACAGGGGGCAGGCTATGGCTACACCTTC
NA,TRBV29-1,TRBJ1-1,NA,CSGWTVKNTEAFF,TGCAGCGGATGGACAGTAAAGAACACTGAAGCTTTCTTT
NA,TRBV4-3,TRBJ2-7,TRBD1,CASSQGGGTGAYEQYF,TGCGCCAGCAGCCAAGGGGGTGGGACAGGGGCCTACGAGCAGTACTTC
NA,TRBV5-5,TRBJ1-5,NA,CASSDRTGASNQPQHF,TGTGCCAGCAGCGATCGGACCGGGGCGAGCAATCAGCCCCAGCATTTT
NA,TRBV14,TRBJ2-5,NA,CASSQGFGITETQYF,TGTGCCAGCAGCCAAGGTTTTGGTATTACGGAGACCCAGTACTTC
NA,TRBV7-9,TRBJ2-7,NA,CASSLAGSTYEQYF,TGTGCCAGCAGCTTAGCAGGGTCAACCTACGAGCAGTACTTC
NA,TRBV6-5,TRBJ2-7,TRBD2,CASKLAGEYEQYF,TGTGCCAGCAAGCTAGCGGGAGAGTACGAGCAGTACTTC
NA,TRBV5-1,TRBJ1-1,NA,CASSLYGTQAFF,TGCGCCAGCAGCTTGTACGGCACTCAAGCTTTCTTT
NA,TRBV19,TRBJ1-1,NA,CASSIWGPPNTEAFF,TGTGCCAGTAGTATATGGGGACCTCCGAACACTGAAGCTTTCTTT
NA,TRBV30,TRBJ1-1,NA,CAWSAWVRGTEAFF,TGTGCCTGGAGTGCCTGGGTCAGGGGAACTGAAGCTTTCTTT